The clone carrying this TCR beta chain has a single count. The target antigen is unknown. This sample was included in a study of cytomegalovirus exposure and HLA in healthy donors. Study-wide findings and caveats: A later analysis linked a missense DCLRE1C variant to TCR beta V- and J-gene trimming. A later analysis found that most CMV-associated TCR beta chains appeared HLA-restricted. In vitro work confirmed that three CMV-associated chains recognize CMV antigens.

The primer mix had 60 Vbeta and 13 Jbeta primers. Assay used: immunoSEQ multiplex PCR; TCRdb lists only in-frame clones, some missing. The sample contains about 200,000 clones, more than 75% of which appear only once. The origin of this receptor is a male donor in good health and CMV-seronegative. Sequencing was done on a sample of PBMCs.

CDR3 bases: TGTGCCAGCAGCTTAGACCCGGACAGGGAGACCTACGAGCAGTACTTC. Its translation: CASSLDPDRETYEQYF. The chain recombines TRBV7-2 with TRBJ2-7, with TRBD1 matching 8 bases. CDR1 is SGHTA and CDR2 is FQGNSA in the germline V gene. Germline trimming cut 1 base from V and 2 bases from J; bases unmatched to any gene: 7. The CDR3 contains 16 residues.